The entry that follows covers one TCR beta chain sequence. This entry comes from a study of brain T cells in children with intractable seizures. Surgery cases with the highest brain T cell transcript signatures were chosen for sequencing. V gave up 0 bases and J gave up 2 bases, with 18 bases separating them. The CDR3 length is 17 residues. The germline gives CDR1 SGHRS, CDR2 YFSETQ. Sequencing used immunoSEQ multiplex PCR; TCRdb keeps in-frame clones, though not all of them. This table holds approximately 60,000 clones, 95% to 97% found once. The TCR was taken from a boy younger than two with focal cortical dysplasia and intractable seizures. The sample consisted of peripheral blood, taken at surgery. V gene TRBV5-1 combines with J gene TRBJ2-7, with a possible D match to TRBD2 (6 bases). The CDR3 loop reads CASSLVTGGIRPYEQYF. CDR3 coding DNA: TGCGCCAGCAGCTTGGTCACCGGCGGGATCAGACCCTACGAGCAGTACTTC.